The following is a T cell receptor beta chain sequence with its context. The PCR had 60 Vbeta and 13 Jbeta primers. The repertoire was sequenced with immunoSEQ multiplex PCR; TCRdb's copy has only in-frame clones and lacks some. The data hold around 130,000 clones, with more than 75% observed a single time. The sample originates from a study of cytomegalovirus exposure and HLA in healthy donors. The CDR3 consists of 14 residues. CDR1 SNHLY and CDR2 FYNNEI come from the germline V gene. Trimming took 0 bases from V and 4 from J; bases not matched to a gene: 1. Sequenced sample: PBMCs. The receptor was isolated from a man aged 40-49 years in good health and CMV-seronegative. The gene calls are TRBV2 and TRBJ2-5, with TRBD2 identical over 8 bases. The CDR3 spells CASSEASGAETQYF. The DNA for the CDR3 is TGTGCCAGCAGTGAAGCTAGCGGGGCAGAGACCCAGTACTTC.